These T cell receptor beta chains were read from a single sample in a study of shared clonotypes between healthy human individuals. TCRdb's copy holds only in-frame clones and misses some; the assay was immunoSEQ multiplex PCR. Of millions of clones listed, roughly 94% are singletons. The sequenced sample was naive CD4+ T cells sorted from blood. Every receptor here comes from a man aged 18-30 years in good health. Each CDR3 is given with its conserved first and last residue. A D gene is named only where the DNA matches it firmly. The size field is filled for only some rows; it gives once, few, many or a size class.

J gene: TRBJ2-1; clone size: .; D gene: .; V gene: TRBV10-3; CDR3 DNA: TGTGCCATCAGTGAGGAGTTGGCGGGTGCTACCTACAATGAGCAGTTCTTC; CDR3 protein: CAISEELAGATYNEQFF
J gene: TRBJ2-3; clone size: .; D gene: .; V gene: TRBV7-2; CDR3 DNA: TGTGCCAGCAGCTTAGTTAGAGGGACAACAGATACGCAGTATTTT; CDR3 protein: CASSLVRGTTDTQYF
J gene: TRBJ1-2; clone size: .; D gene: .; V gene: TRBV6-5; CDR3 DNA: TGTGCCAGCAGTGCGGACAGTCGTGGCTACACCTTC; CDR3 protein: CASSADSRGYTF
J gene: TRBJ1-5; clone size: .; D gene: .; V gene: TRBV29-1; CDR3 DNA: TGCAGCGTGAGGACGATCTGGGGGGGCAATCAGCCCCAGCATTTT; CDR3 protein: CSVRTIWGGNQPQHF
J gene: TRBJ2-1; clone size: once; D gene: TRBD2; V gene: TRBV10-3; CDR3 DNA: TGTGCCATCAGTGAGACGGGGGGGTCCTACAATGAGCAGTTCTTC; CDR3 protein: CAISETGGSYNEQFF
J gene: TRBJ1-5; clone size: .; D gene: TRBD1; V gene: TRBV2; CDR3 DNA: TGTGCCAGCAGCGCGGACAGGAAACCCAATCAGCCCCAGCATTTT; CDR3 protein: CASSADRKPNQPQHF
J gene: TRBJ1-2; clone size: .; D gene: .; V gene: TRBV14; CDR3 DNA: TGTGCCAGCAGCCAAGAGAGAGGGGGGAGCTACACCTTC; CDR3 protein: CASSQERGGSYTF
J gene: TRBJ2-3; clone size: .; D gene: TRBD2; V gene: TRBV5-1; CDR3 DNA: TGCGCCAGCAGCTTGGTCGCTAGCGGGGGGGCCGCAGATACGCAGTATTTT; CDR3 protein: CASSLVASGGAADTQYF
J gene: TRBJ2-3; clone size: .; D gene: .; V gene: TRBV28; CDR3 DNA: TGTGCCAGCAGTTCCGACAGTATCGCAGATACGCAGTATTTT; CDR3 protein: CASSSDSIADTQYF
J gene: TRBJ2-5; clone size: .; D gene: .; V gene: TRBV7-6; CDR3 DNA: TGTGCCAGCAGCTTATCGCACAGAGTAGGGGAAACCCAGTACTTC; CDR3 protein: CASSLSHRVGETQYF